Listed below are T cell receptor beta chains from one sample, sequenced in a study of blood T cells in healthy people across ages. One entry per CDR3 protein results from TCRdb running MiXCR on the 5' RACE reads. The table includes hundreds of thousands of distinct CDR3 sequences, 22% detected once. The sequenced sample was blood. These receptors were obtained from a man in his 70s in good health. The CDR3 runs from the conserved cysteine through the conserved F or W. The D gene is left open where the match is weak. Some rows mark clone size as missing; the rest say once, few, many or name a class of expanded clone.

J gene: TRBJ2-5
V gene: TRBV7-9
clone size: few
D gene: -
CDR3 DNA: TGTGCCAGCAGCTTACCGGGGTTACAAGAGACCCAGTACTTC
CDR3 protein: CASSLPGLQETQYF

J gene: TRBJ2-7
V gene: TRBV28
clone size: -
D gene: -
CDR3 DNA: TGTGCCAGCAAAGTCGCAGGGAACTCCTACGAGCAGTACTTC
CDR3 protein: CASKVAGNSYEQYF

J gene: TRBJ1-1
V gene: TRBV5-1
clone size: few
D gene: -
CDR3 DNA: TGCGCCAGCAGCTTGGGTCGGCAGGGCCCCACTGAAGCTTTCTTT
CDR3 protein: CASSLGRQGPTEAFF

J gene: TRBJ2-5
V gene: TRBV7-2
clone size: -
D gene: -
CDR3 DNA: TGTGCCAGCAGCGGACAGGGAGGGGGTGTAAAGACCCAGTACTTC
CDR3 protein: CASSGQGGGVKTQYF

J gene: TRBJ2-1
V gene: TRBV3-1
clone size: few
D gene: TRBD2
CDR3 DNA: TGTGCCAGCAGCCAACAGCGGGGGTACAATGAGCAGTTCTTC
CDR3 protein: CASSQQRGYNEQFF

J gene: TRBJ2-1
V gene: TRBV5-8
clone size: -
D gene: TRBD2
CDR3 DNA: TGTGCCAGCAGCTTGGGATTTAGCGGGGGGGCAAATGAGCAGTTCTTC
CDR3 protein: CASSLGFSGGANEQFF

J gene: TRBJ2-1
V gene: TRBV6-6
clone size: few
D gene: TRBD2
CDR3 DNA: TGTGCCAGCAGTGACCTAGCGGGGAAAAACAATGAGCAGTTCTTC
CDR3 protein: CASSDLAGKNNEQFF

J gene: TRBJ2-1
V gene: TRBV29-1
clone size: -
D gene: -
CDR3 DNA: TGCAGCGTTGATGGCTTACAGGGTGCCCGCTACAATGAGCAGTTCTTC
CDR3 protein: CSVDGLQGARYNEQFF

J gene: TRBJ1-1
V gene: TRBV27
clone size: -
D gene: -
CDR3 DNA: TGTGCCAGCATCCGGGTAGGGGCTCAGGGCACTGAAGCTTTCTTT
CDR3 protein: CASIRVGAQGTEAFF

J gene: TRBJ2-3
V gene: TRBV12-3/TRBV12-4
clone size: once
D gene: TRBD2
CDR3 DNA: TGTGCCAGCAGAGTGGGGGGGTCGAGCGGGGCGAAGACAGATACGCAGTATTTT
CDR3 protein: CASRVGGSSGAKTDTQYF

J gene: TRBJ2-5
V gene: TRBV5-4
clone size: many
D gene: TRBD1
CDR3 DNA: TGTGCCAGCAGCAGGGGGCGGGAGACCCAGTACTTC
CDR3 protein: CASSRGRETQYF

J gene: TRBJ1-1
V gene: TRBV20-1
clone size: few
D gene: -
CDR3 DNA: TGCAGTGCTAGAGATCTGACAGACTATAACACTGAAGCTTTCTTT
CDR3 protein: CSARDLTDYNTEAFF

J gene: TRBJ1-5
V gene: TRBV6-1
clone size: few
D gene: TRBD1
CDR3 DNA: TGTGCCAGCAGTGTTCGGACAGGGGGATACAATCAGCCCCAGCATTTT
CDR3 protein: CASSVRTGGYNQPQHF

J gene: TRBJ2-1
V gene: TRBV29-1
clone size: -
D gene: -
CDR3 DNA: TGCAGCGTTCTAGTCGGGTCCTACAATGAGCAGTTCTTC
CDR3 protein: CSVLVGSYNEQFF

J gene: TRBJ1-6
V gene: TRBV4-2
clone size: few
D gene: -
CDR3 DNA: TGTGCCAGCAGACCCACTGGACAGCCAACGAGCTCCTATAATTCACCCCTCCACTTT
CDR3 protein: CASRPTGQPTSSYNSPLHF

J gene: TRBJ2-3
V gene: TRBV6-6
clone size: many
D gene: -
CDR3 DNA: TGTGCCATCTACGACCGGACTTTTCATACGCAGTATTTT
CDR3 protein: CAIYDRTFHTQYF

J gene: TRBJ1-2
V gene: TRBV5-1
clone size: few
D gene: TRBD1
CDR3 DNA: TGCGCCAGCAGCTACGACAGGGATTTGATCTATGGCTACACCTTC
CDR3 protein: CASSYDRDLIYGYTF

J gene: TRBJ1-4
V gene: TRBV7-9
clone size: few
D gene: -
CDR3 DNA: TGTGCCAGCAGCTCCAAAGGACGGGAAGAAAAACTGTTTTTT
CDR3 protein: CASSSKGREEKLFF

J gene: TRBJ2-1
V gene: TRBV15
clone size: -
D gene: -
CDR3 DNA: TGTGCCACCAGCAGAGATTGGAACAGGTTCGGACCGTCTGAGCAGTTCTTC
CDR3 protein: CATSRDWNRFGPSEQFF

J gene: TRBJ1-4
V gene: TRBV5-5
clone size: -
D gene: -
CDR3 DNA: TGTGCCAGCAGCTTCGAGGTGCTAAATGAAAAACTGTTTTTT
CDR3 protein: CASSFEVLNEKLFF

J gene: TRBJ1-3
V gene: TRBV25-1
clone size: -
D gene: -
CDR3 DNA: TGTGCCAGTTCCTTCGCCAGGGGCAGCTCTGGAAACACCATATATTTT
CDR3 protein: CASSFARGSSGNTIYF

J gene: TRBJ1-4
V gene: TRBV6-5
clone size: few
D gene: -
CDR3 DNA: TGTGCCAGCAGTTCCGCCGGGAGTAGGGTTGGAAAACTGTTTTTT
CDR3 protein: CASSSAGSRVGKLFF

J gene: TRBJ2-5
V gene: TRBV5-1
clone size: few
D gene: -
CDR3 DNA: TGCGCCAGCAGTGTGCTCGGGACTGTAGAAGAGACCCAGTACTTC
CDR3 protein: CASSVLGTVEETQYF

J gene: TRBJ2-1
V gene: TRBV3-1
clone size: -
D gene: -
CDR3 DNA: TGTGCCAGCAGCCAAGTACGTCTAGTAAATGAGCAGTTCTTC
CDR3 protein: CASSQVRLVNEQFF

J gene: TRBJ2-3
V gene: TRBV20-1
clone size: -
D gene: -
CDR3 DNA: TGCAGTGCTAGAGTCAGGGGTACCACAGATACGCAGTATTTT
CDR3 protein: CSARVRGTTDTQYF

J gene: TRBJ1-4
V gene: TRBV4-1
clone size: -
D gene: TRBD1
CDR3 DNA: TGCGCCAGCAGCCGAGAGGGACAGGGAACTTCAACTAATGAAAAACTGTTTTTT
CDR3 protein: CASSREGQGTSTNEKLFF